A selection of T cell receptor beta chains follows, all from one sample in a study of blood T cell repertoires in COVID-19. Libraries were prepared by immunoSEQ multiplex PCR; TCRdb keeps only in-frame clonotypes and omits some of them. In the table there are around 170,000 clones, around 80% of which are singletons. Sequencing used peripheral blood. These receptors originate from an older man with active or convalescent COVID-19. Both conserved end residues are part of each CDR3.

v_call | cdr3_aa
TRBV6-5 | CASSYSPGETQYF
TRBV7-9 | CASSPREATSTDTQYF
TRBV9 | CASSVASGDMGYTF
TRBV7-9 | CASSPTQGGGEKLFF
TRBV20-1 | CSASRGSGNTIYF
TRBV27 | CASSPMTGSSYEQYF
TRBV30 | CAWSVDAGGATEAFF
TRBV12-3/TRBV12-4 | CASLTGAKTEAFF
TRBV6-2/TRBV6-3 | CASSKTGMNTEAFF
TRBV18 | CASSPTSGRNNNEQFF
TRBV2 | CASSDRSGRNTEAFF
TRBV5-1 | CASSSPGNEQYF
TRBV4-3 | CASSQAGQFPYEQYF
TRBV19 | CASSIAHIGDEQFF
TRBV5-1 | CASSLAETGAGNTIYF
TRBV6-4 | CASRGLFNTGELFF
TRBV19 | CASSNWDRGLRGYTF
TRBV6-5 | CASTQQGSHYGYTF
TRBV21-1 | CASSPPLRGNTIYF
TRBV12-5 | CAGTWATGELFF
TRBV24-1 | CATSDFIHRDDEKLFF
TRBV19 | CASSWTGAETQYF
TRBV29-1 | CSVGHRGNEKLFF
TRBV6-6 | CASSYTGLMNTEAFF
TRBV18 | CASSPMGRNEAFF
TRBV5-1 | CASSLGDRGRVAYTF
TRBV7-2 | CASSLEVDRVNYGYTF
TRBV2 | CASIDREVGEQYF
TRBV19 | CASNPGGLTDTQYF
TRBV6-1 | CASSDIGTGRTEAFF
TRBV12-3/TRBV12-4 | CASTLSSGTKQFF
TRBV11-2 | CASSLELAGGLDLQYF
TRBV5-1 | CASSLGSRAGGPGETQYF
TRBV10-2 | CASSESPQGEGEQYF
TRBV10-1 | CASSEWGPRDTQYF
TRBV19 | CASTPPLAGGSCNEQFF
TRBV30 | CAWSQPGGEYEQYF
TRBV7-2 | CASSFAAGEYEQYF
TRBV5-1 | CASSGQGGFTTEAFF
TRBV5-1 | CASSLLGASSYNEQFF
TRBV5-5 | CASSLGEGPWNQPQHF
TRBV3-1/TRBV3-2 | CASSQGTTRADTQYF
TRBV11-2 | CASSFRGQGEETQYF
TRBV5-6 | CASSLAPSGRANEQFF
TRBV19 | CASSTSPTGRVNQPQHF